This is a list of T cell receptor beta chains from one sample in a study of CD8+ T cells in alopecia areata. TCRdb's table, derived via immunoSEQ multiplex PCR, lists solely in-frame clones and lacks some. Here the sample spans some 200,000 clones, roughly three fifths being singletons. The sample was CD8+ T cells sorted from blood, taken at week 24, from a patient treated with tofacitinib. The receptors were gathered from a human donor with alopecia areata. Each CDR3 is given with its conserved first and last residue. Each record gives: CDR3 protein, V gene.

CDR3aa: CSVDSSVGGASTGELFF
v_gene: TRBV29-1

CDR3aa: CASSLRTSSGTGELFF
v_gene: TRBV4-1

CDR3aa: CASGRYEQYF
v_gene: TRBV6-5

CDR3aa: CASSWYRDLTQPQHF
v_gene: TRBV6-1

CDR3aa: CASSEFVRTEAFF
v_gene: TRBV6-1

CDR3aa: CASSEMGDYGYTF
v_gene: TRBV25-1

CDR3aa: CASSPTGPEGINYGYTF
v_gene: TRBV18

CDR3aa: CASSLVPGQGAYEQYF
v_gene: TRBV5-1

CDR3aa: CASSQAYEQYF
v_gene: TRBV25-1

CDR3aa: CSVADSHGYTF
v_gene: TRBV29-1

CDR3aa: CASSQVVAGKNIQYF
v_gene: TRBV14

CDR3aa: CATSRGVSSGVNEQYF
v_gene: TRBV15

CDR3aa: CAINGLADKDSTDTQYF
v_gene: TRBV10-3

CDR3aa: CASRPFTQGPNQETQYF
v_gene: TRBV5-1

CDR3aa: CAISDPTGGETQYF
v_gene: TRBV10-3

CDR3aa: CASSHGTGGVNTGELFF
v_gene: TRBV7-2

CDR3aa: CASSTTGDTLYNEQFF
v_gene: TRBV11-2

CDR3aa: CASSEATGAGNTIYF
v_gene: TRBV9

CDR3aa: CASSQARGNIQYF
v_gene: TRBV14

CDR3aa: CASSLSSTSDRAAYEQYF
v_gene: TRBV7-9

CDR3aa: CASSLVLGGVSSYEQYF
v_gene: TRBV5-4

CDR3aa: CAWGGQPYYGYTF
v_gene: TRBV30

CDR3aa: CASSSRRGPNTEAFF
v_gene: TRBV25-1

CDR3aa: CASSKDFPLGSGGNSYNEQFF
v_gene: TRBV21-1

CDR3aa: CATSRGEGARETQYF
v_gene: TRBV15

CDR3aa: CASSLPQNYGYTF
v_gene: TRBV13

CDR3aa: CASSRPGSEAFF
v_gene: TRBV7-9

CDR3aa: CATSRTLGKQETQYF
v_gene: TRBV15

CDR3aa: CASSRPTSGAQETQYF
v_gene: TRBV5-1

CDR3aa: CASSRPGESYNEQFF
v_gene: TRBV5-1

CDR3aa: CASLQPGGPNTGELFF
v_gene: TRBV12-5

CDR3aa: CASSLPGQVNTEAFF
v_gene: TRBV5-6

CDR3aa: CSVATGTGGNTIYF
v_gene: TRBV29-1

CDR3aa: CASSQDQFGSRNYGYTF
v_gene: TRBV4-1

CDR3aa: CSVWGRGYTF
v_gene: TRBV29-1

CDR3aa: CASSPGQGVDGYTF
v_gene: TRBV13

CDR3aa: CASSLAVGLNTEAFF
v_gene: TRBV7-2

CDR3aa: CARGGRADTQYF
v_gene: TRBV2

CDR3aa: CASSYAGPYEQYF
v_gene: TRBV6-6

CDR3aa: CASSLTIGQGDGELFF
v_gene: TRBV27

CDR3aa: CASSQVSYEQYF
v_gene: TRBV14

CDR3aa: CASKLEGGLANEKLFF
v_gene: TRBV6-6

CDR3aa: CASRGRGGELFF
v_gene: TRBV2

CDR3aa: CASGLGGDGYTF
v_gene: TRBV12-5

CDR3aa: CASSLARPSTGELFF
v_gene: TRBV5-1

CDR3aa: CASSQANEKLFF
v_gene: TRBV4-1

CDR3aa: CSVRGDRESSYEQYF
v_gene: TRBV29-1

CDR3aa: CASSGSGTGKNIQYF
v_gene: TRBV13

CDR3aa: CASSEGLAQQETQYF
v_gene: TRBV2

CDR3aa: CASSLNIQETQYF
v_gene: TRBV11-2

CDR3aa: CASSVTPGLAVNEQFF
v_gene: TRBV4-1